A selection of T cell receptor beta chains follows, all from one sample in a study of T-cell memory formation after mild COVID-19. TCRdb redid the calling of the 5' RACE reads with MiXCR, one entry per CDR3 protein. The sample comprises approximately 200,000 distinct CDR3 sequences, roughly 16% of which are singletons, and approximately 2.1% rests with the top ten. Sequencing was done on a sample of PBMCs or a T cell subset sorted from them (not recorded which). Receptor source: an adult woman who had mild COVID-19 (a few samples of this study predate the infection). Cell type and time point are not known. The CDR3 runs from the conserved cysteine through the conserved F or W. D genes are given only for firm matches. Not every row has a clone size; where given, it reads once, few, many or a size class.

NA	few	TRBV30	TRBJ1-4	CAWSGQSREKLFF	TGTGCCTGGAGCGGACAGTCTCGGGAAAAACTGTTTTTT
NA	few	TRBV12-3/TRBV12-4	TRBJ2-7	CASSFDPGAYEQYF	TGTGCCAGCAGTTTCGACCCCGGGGCCTACGAGCAGTACTTC
TRBD2	few	TRBV5-1	TRBJ2-7	CASSLGGTSRYEQYF	TGCGCCAGCAGCTTGGGTGGGACTAGCAGGTACGAGCAGTACTTC
NA	few	TRBV7-3	TRBJ2-3	CASSLVRGRDTQYF	TGTGCCAGCAGCTTAGTGCGGGGCCGAGATACGCAGTATTTT
NA	many	TRBV4-1	TRBJ2-1	CASSQAGLDNEQFF	TGCGCCAGCAGCCAAGCCGGACTCGACAATGAGCAGTTCTTC
NA	few	TRBV6-6	TRBJ1-2	CASSYSTPRTSGGYYGYTF	TGTGCCAGCAGTTACTCGACCCCCCGAACGTCTGGGGGCTATTATGGCTACACCTTC
TRBD2	few	TRBV6-2/TRBV6-3	TRBJ2-7	CASKRLAGVGEQYF	TGTGCCAGCAAGAGACTAGCGGGAGTAGGCGAGCAGTACTTC
NA	few	TRBV27	TRBJ1-2	CASSSPGASNYGYTF	TGTGCCAGCAGTTCCCCAGGGGCCTCTAACTATGGCTACACCTTC
NA	few	TRBV12-3/TRBV12-4	TRBJ2-7	CASSLSNLGDIREDEQYF	TGTGCCAGCAGTTTGTCCAATTTGGGGGACATAAGAGAGGACGAGCAGTACTTC
TRBD2	few	TRBV4-1	TRBJ2-1	CASSQLAGGHNEQFF	TGCGCCAGCAGCCAACTAGCGGGGGGGCACAATGAGCAGTTCTTC
TRBD1	NA	TRBV6-2/TRBV6-3	TRBJ2-1	CASSYVSGQSYNEQFF	TGTGCCAGCAGTTATGTATCGGGACAGTCCTACAATGAGCAGTTCTTC
TRBD1	few	TRBV10-3	TRBJ2-7	CAISGGQGSNYEQYF	TGTGCCATCAGTGGTGGACAGGGCTCGAACTACGAGCAGTACTTC
TRBD2	few	TRBV5-1	TRBJ2-5	CASSRDVAGNQETQYF	TGCGCCAGCAGTCGCGATGTAGCGGGAAACCAAGAGACCCAGTACTTC
TRBD2	few	TRBV6-5	TRBJ2-5	CASSYVSTGGVETQYF	TGTGCCAGCAGTTACGTCTCGACGGGAGGGGTCGAGACCCAGTACTTC
NA	NA	TRBV20-1	TRBJ2-1	CSARENLRGEQFF	TGCAGTGCTAGAGAGAACCTACGGGGTGAGCAGTTCTTC
TRBD2	NA	TRBV4-3	TRBJ2-7	CASSQDWLAGEQYF	TGCGCCAGCAGCCAAGATTGGCTAGCGGGAGAGCAGTACTTC
NA	few	TRBV4-2	TRBJ2-7	CASGKGPYEQYF	TGTGCCAGCGGGAAGGGCCCCTACGAGCAGTACTTC
NA	NA	TRBV5-1	TRBJ2-1	CASSQEAFSSYNEQFF	TGCGCCAGCAGTCAGGAAGCCTTTAGCTCCTACAATGAGCAGTTCTTC
TRBD1	few	TRBV7-2	TRBJ2-7	CASSLGYDRGISYEQYF	TGTGCCAGCAGCTTAGGTTATGACAGGGGGATCTCCTACGAGCAGTACTTC
TRBD1	many	TRBV7-9	TRBJ2-7	CASSPGQGVYEQYF	TGTGCCAGCAGCCCGGGACAGGGGGTCTACGAGCAGTACTTC
NA	NA	TRBV20-1	TRBJ2-7	CSAAHVGKQYF	TGCAGTGCCGCCCACGTAGGGAAGCAGTACTTC
NA	NA	TRBV7-2	TRBJ2-2	CASSLDSRGTGELFF	TGTGCCAGCAGCTTAGACAGTAGGGGGACCGGGGAGCTGTTTTTT
TRBD1	few	TRBV10-3	TRBJ1-2	CAISGGTDRNYGYTF	TGTGCCATCAGTGGGGGAACGGACAGGAACTATGGCTACACCTTC
NA	few	TRBV5-4	TRBJ1-1	CASSTQGPLRAFF	TGTGCCAGCAGCACGCAGGGACCCCTACGAGCTTTCTTT
TRBD1	NA	TRBV7-3	TRBJ2-1	CASSSDRGPYNEQFF	TGTGCCAGCAGCTCCGACAGGGGCCCCTACAATGAGCAGTTCTTC
NA	NA	TRBV5-1	TRBJ1-5	CASRATEQGGHQPQHF	TGCGCCAGCAGGGCGACTGAACAGGGAGGTCATCAGCCCCAGCATTTT
NA	NA	TRBV18	TRBJ2-7	CASSPSQHEQYF	TGTGCCAGCTCACCGAGCCAGCATGAGCAGTACTTC
TRBD2	few	TRBV20-1	TRBJ2-3	CSNSGLAGGKDTQYF	TGCAGTAATTCCGGACTAGCGGGGGGAAAAGATACGCAGTATTTT
TRBD2	NA	TRBV5-1	TRBJ2-7	CASSLVAGGALNAQYF	TGCGCCAGCAGCTTGGTGGCGGGGGGCGCTTTGAACGCGCAGTACTTC
NA	few	TRBV24-1	TRBJ2-5	CATSDGKETQYF	TGTGCCACCAGTGATGGAAAGGAGACCCAGTACTTC
NA	few	TRBV6-1	TRBJ2-6	CASSDSFAGANVLTF	TGTGCCAGCAGTGACAGCTTCGCTGGGGCCAACGTCCTGACTTTC
NA	NA	TRBV6-1	TRBJ1-2	CASKKGSNYGYTF	TGTGCCAGCAAGAAAGGCTCTAACTATGGCTACACCTTC
NA	NA	TRBV10-3	TRBJ2-3	CAISGTVSTDTQYF	TGTGCCATCAGTGGGACAGTTAGCACAGATACGCAGTATTTT
TRBD1	few	TRBV5-6	TRBJ1-2	CASSPTGTVLYGYTF	TGTGCCAGCAGTCCAACCGGGACAGTACTCTATGGCTACACCTTC
NA	few	TRBV29-1	TRBJ1-2	CSVIGDTNYGYTF	TGCAGCGTCATCGGGGACACAAACTATGGCTACACCTTC
TRBD2	few	TRBV20-1	TRBJ2-3	CSAHYGLAGAGFGDTQYF	TGCAGTGCTCATTACGGACTAGCGGGGGCCGGCTTTGGAGATACGCAGTATTTT
NA	NA	TRBV6-6	TRBJ1-1	CASSPHRGGRMNTEAFF	TGTGCCAGCAGCCCGCACCGGGGGGGGCGGATGAACACTGAAGCTTTCTTT
TRBD1	few	TRBV5-1	TRBJ2-3	CASSLKTGPTDTQYF	TGCGCCAGCAGCTTAAAGACAGGGCCCACAGATACGCAGTATTTT
TRBD2	NA	TRBV6-6	TRBJ2-7	CASSLTSGSAYEQYF	TGTGCCAGCAGCCTGACTAGCGGGAGTGCCTACGAGCAGTACTTC
NA	NA	TRBV12-3/TRBV12-4	TRBJ1-5	CASSLQEGNQPQHF	TGTGCCAGCAGTTTACAGGAGGGCAATCAGCCCCAGCATTTT
NA	NA	TRBV29-1	TRBJ2-6	CSVGVQAGANVLTF	TGCAGCGTTGGAGTTCAGGCTGGGGCCAACGTCCTGACTTTC